This record looks at one TCR beta chain sequence and its context. Its antigen is not known. The record originates from a study of beta chain features in type 1 diabetes. Study outcomes and limitations: In every one of the four CD4+ subsets, TCRB CDR3s were moderately but significantly shorter in Type 1 diabetes patients.

The CDR3 contains 15 residues. Germline CDR1 is MDHEN and CDR2 is SYDVKM. Trimming left V 7 bases short and J 2 bases short, with 17 bases between. cDNA synthesis used the whole RNA isolate, giving expressed TCRB sequences. Sequencing was performed with immunoSEQ multiplex PCR; in TCRdb, only in-frame clones are kept and a portion is missing. The sample shows approximately 170,000 clones, about 7.8% of them seen only once. The sequencing sample was made of central memory CD4+ T cells from blood. The genes are TRBV28 and TRBJ1-2; D not certain. This sequence was found in a woman aged 40-49 years with type 1 diabetes. CDR3 coding DNA: TGTGCCAGCACTTCCTCAAAGACTCCCAACTATGGCTACACCTTC. Its translation is CASTSSKTPNYGYTF.